This T cell receptor (beta chain) originates from a study of human T cells and chemical hapten exposure. Findings and caveats of the study: Significantly more large CDR3 similarity clusters arose among expanded TCRs than among controls.

The library put unique molecular identifiers onto individual cDNA molecules. TCRdb processed the RACE reads anew with MiXCR; each CDR3 protein has one entry. Of a few hundred thousand distinct CDR3 sequences in the sample, 4.5% to 7% were seen once. Stated time point: pre-sensitization, week 0. Treatment given: therapeutic diphenylcyclopropenone sensitization with weekly scalp DPC. It was unfractionated whole blood from which total RNA was extracted. Turning to this clonotype: What it binds is unknown.

V lost 5 bases, J lost 10 bases, and 8 bases stayed unmatched. The CDR3 is 14 residues long. The source material was whole blood, sampled in connection with sensitization to the hapten diphenylcyclopropenone (DPC). This rearrangement joins TRBV12-3 or TRBV12-4 to TRBJ1-6, with 7 bases that match TRBD1. The TCR comes from a woman aged 18-29 years with alopecia areata. Some clones in this sample may be carry-over from other donors' samples. The CDR3: CASSPDGGGSPLHF. The CDR3 DNA reads TGTGCCAGCAGTCCGGACGGAGGGGGCTCACCCCTCCACTTT.